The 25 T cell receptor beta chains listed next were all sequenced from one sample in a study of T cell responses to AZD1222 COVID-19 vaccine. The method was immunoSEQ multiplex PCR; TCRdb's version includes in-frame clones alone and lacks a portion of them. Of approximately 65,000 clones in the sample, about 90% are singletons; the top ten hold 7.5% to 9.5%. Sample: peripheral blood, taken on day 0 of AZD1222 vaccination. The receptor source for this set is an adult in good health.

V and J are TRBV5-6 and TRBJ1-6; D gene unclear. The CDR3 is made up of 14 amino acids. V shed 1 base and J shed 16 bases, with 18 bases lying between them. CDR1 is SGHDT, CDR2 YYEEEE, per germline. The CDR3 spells CASSLTPRTGGLHF. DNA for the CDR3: TGTGCCAGCAGCTTGACACCACGGACCGGTGGGCTCCACTTT. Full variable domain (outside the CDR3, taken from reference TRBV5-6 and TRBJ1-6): DAGVTQSPTHLIKTRGQQVTLRCSPKSGHDTVSWYQQALGQGPQFIFQYYEEEERQRGNFPDRFSGHQFPNYSSELNVNALLLGDSALYLCASSLTPRTGGLHFGNGTRLTVT.

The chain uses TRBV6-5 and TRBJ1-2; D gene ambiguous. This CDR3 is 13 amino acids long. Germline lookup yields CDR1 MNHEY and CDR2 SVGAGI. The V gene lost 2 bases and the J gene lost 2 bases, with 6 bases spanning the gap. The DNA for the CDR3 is TGTGCCAGCAGTTACATACAGAACTATGGCTACACCTTC. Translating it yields CASSYIQNYGYTF.

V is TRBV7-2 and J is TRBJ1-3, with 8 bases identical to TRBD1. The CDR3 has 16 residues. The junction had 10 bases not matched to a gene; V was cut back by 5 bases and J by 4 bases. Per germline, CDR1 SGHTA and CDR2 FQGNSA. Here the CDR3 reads CASSPQGQGAGNTIYF. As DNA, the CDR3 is TGTGCCAGCAGCCCACAAGGACAGGGTGCGGGAAACACCATATATTTT.

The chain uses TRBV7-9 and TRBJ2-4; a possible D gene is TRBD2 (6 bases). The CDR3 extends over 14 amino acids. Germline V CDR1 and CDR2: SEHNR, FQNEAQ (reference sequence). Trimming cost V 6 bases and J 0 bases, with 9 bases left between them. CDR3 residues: CASSIAVAKNIQYF. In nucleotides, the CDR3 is TGTGCCAGCAGTATAGCGGTAGCCAAAAACATTCAGTACTTC.

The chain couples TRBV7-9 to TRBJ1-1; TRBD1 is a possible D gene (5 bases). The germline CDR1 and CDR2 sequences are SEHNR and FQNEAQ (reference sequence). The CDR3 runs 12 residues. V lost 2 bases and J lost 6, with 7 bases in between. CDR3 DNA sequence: TGTGCCAGCAGCTTACAGGGTCCTGAAGCTTTCTTT. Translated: CASSLQGPEAFF.

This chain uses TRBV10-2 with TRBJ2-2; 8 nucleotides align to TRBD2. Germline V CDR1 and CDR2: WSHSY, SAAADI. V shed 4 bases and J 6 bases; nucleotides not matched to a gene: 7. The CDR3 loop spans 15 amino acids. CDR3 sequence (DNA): TGCGCCAGCAGTGCTTCGGGAGGGCGGTCCGGGGAGCTGTTTTTT. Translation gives CASSASGGRSGELFF.

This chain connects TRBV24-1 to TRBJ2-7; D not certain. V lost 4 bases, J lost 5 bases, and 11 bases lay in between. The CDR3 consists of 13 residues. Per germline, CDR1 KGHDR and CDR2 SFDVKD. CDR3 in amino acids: CATSDSVLDEQYF. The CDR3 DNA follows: TGTGCCACCAGTGACTCGGTTCTCGACGAGCAGTACTTC.

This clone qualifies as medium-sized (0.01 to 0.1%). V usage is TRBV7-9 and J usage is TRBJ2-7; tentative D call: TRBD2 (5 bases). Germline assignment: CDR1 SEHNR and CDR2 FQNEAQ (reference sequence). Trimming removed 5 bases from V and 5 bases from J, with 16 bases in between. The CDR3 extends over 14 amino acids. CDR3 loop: CASSLTPGIHEQYF. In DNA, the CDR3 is TGTGCCAGCAGCCTAACGCCGGGGATACACGAGCAGTACTTC. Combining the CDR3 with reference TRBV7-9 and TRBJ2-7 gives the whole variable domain DTGVSQNPRHKITKRGQNVTFRCDPISEHNRLYWYRQTLGQGPEFLTYFQNEAQLEKSRLLSDRFSAERPKGSFSTLEIQRTEQGDSAMYLCASSLTPGIHEQYFGPGTRLTVT.

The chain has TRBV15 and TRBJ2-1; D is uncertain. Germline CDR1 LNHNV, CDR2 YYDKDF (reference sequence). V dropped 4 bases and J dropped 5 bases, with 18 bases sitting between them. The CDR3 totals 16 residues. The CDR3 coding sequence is TGTGCCACCAGCACCTACAGCGTCACTTACCACAATGAGCAGTTCTTC. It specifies CATSTYSVTYHNEQFF.

CDR3 residues: CASSPSAGENGYTF. The DNA of the CDR3 is TGTGCCAGCAGTCCCAGCGCCGGGGAGAATGGCTACACCTTC. The chain has TRBV28 and TRBJ1-2; D is undetermined. This CDR3 is built from 14 residues. CDR1 and CDR2 (germline): MDHEN, SYDVKM. The germline V and J ends were trimmed by 5 bases and 6 bases, with 16 bases remaining between them.

In DNA form, the CDR3 reads TGTGCTAGTGGTTTGTTTCAGGGACAGGGCCATGGGGGCAATGAGCAGTTCTTC. Amino acids: CASGLFQGQGHGGNEQFF. J is TRBJ2-1 and V is TRBV12-5; TRBD1 aligns across 9 bases. With 2 bases clipped from V and 6 bases from J, the junction kept 14 bases outside the gene matches. The CDR3 length is 18 residues. CDR1 is LGHNT and CDR2 is FRNRAP in the germline V gene. The variable domain in full, with the rest retrieved from reference TRBV12-5 and TRBJ2-1, is DARVTQTPRHKVTEMGQEVTMRCQPILGHNTVFWYRQTMMQGLELLAYFRNRAPLDDSGMPKDRFSAEMPDATLATLKIQPSEPRDSAVYFCASGLFQGQGHGGNEQFFGPGTRLTVL.

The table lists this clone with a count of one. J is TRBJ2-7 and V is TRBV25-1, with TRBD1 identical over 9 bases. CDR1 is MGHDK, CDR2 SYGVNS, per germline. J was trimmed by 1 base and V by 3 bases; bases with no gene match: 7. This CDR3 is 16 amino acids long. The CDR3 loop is CASSDATGGLSYEQYF. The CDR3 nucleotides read TGTGCCAGCAGTGATGCTACAGGGGGCTTGTCCTACGAGCAGTACTTC.

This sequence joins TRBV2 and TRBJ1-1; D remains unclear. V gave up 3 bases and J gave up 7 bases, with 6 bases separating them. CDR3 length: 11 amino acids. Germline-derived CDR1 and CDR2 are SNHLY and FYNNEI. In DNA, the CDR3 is TGTGCCAGCAGTGACAGAAGTGAAGCTTTCTTT. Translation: CASSDRSEAFF. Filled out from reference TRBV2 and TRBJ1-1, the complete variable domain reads EPEVTQTPSHQVTQMGQEVILRCVPISNHLYFYWYRQILGQKVEFLVSFYNNEISEKSEIFDDQFSVERPDGSNFTLKIRSTKLEDSAMYFCASSDRSEAFFGQGTRLTVV.

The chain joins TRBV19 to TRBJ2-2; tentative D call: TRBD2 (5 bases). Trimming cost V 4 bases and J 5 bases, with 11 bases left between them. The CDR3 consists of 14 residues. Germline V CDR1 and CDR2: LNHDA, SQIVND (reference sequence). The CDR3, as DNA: TGTGCCAGTAGTAGGGTAGCGTCAACCGGGGAGCTGTTTTTT. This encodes CASSRVASTGELFF.

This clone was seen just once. The CDR3 coding sequence is TGTGCCAGCAGTTCGTTTAGCGGGAGTGGGTACGAGCAGTACTTC. Its protein product is CASSSFSGSGYEQYF. The V gene is TRBV28, the J gene TRBJ2-7, with TRBD2 identical over 9 bases. V lost 4 bases to trimming and J lost 4 bases; unmatched junction nucleotides: 8. The CDR3 spans 15 residues. Germline V CDR1 and CDR2: MDHEN, SYDVKM. The complete variable domain, with remaining parts taken from reference TRBV28 and TRBJ2-7, reads DVKVTQSSRYLVKRTGEKVFLECVQDMDHENMFWYRQDPGLGLRLIYFSYDVKMKEKGDIPEGYSVSREKKERFSLILESASTNQTSMYLCASSSFSGSGYEQYFGPGTRLTVT.

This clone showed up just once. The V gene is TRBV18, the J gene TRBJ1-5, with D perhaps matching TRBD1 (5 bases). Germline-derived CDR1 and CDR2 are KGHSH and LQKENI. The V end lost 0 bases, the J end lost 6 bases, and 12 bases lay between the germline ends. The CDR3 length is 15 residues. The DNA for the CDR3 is TGTGCCAGCTCACCACCGTCCGAAAGGGGTCAGCCCCAGCATTTT. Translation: CASSPPSERGQPQHF.

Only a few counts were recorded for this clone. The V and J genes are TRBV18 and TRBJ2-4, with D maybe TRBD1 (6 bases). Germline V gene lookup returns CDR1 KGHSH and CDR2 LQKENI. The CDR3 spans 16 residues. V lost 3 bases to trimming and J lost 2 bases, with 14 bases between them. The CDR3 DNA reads TGTGCCAGCTCACCGGCCGGACAGCCGACCAAAAACATTCAGTACTTC. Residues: CASSPAGQPTKNIQYF. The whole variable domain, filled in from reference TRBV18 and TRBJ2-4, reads NAGVMQNPRHLVRRRGQEARLRCSPMKGHSHVYWYRQLPEEGLKFMVYLQKENIIDESGMPKERFSAEFPKEGPSILRIQQVVRGDSAAYFCASSPAGQPTKNIQYFGAGTRLSVL.

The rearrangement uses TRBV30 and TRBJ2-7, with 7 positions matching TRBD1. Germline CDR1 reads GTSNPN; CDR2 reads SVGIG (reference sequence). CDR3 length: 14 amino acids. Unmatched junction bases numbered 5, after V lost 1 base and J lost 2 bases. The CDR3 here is CAWSAGTATYEQYF. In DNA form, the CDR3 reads TGTGCCTGGAGTGCCGGGACAGCGACCTACGAGCAGTACTTC.

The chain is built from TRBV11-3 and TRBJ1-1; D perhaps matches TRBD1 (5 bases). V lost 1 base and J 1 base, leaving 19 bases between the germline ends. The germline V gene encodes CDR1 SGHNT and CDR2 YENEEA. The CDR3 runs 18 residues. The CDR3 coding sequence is TGTGCCAGCAGCTTAGGTTGCAGGGCTGTACGTAAGAACACTGAAGCTTTCTTT. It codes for CASSLGCRAVRKNTEAFF.

In DNA, the CDR3 is TGTGCCAGCAGTCCAAGGAGCTCCTACGAGCAGTACTTC. This codes for CASSPRSSYEQYF. The J gene is TRBJ2-7, the V gene TRBV6-4; D gene uncertain. This CDR3 region has 13 residues. Germline lookup yields CDR1 MRHNA and CDR2 SNTAGT. Between the trimmed V and J ends, which lost 5 bases and 0 bases, there was a span of 8 bases.

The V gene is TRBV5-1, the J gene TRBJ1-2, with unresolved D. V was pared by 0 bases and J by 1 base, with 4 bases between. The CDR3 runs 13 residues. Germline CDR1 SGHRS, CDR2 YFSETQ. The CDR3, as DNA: TGCGCCAGCAGCTTGGTAGTTAACTATGGCTACACCTTC. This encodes CASSLVVNYGYTF.

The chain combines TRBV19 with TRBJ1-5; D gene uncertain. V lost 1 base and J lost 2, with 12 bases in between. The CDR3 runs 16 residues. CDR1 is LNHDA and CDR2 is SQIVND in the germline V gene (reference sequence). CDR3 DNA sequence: TGTGCCAGTAGTATAGGTGGAGGGCTTGGCAATCAGCCCCAGCATTTT. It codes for CASSIGGGLGNQPQHF.

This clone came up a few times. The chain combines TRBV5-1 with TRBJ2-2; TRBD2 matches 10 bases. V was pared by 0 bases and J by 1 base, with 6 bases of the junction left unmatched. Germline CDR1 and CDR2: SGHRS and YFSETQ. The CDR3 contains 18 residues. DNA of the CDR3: TGCGCCAGCAGCTTGGGAGCTAGCGGGAGCTTGAACACCGGGGAGCTGTTTTTT. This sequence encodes CASSLGASGSLNTGELFF.

The CDR3 nucleotides read TGCGCCAGCAGCATAGATGGGAATGGGTATGGTGGCTACACCTTC. The encoded protein is CASSIDGNGYGGYTF. The J gene is TRBJ1-2, the V gene TRBV4-1; D is unclear. This CDR3 is built from 15 residues. V was clipped by 5 bases and J by 7 bases, with 20 bases between them. The germline V gene encodes CDR1 MGHRA and CDR2 YSYEKL.

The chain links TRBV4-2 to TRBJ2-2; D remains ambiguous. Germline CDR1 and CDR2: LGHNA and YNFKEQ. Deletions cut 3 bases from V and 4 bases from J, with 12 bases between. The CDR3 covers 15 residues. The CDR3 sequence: CASSQEIGSTGELFF. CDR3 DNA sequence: TGTGCCAGCAGCCAGGAGATAGGCAGCACCGGGGAGCTGTTTTTT.